These 12 T cell receptor beta chains were all obtained from the same sample, sequenced in a study of graft-versus-host responses after intestinal transplantation. The repertoire was sequenced with immunoSEQ multiplex PCR; TCRdb's copy has only in-frame clones and lacks some. The sample yields roughly 15,000 clones, approximately 59% seen once. Graft samples were processed, releasing intraepithelial and lamina propria lymphocytes. The specimen was ileum tissue, collected 524 days after transplant. All receptors derive from a human patient who received an intestinal transplant, so some T cells may come from the graft donor.

The V and J genes are TRBV4-1 and TRBJ2-7; 7 nucleotides align to TRBD2. CDR1 is MGHRA and CDR2 is YSYEKL in the germline V gene. With V trimmed by 2 bases and J by 3 bases, 4 bases remained unmatched. This CDR3 is built from 14 residues. Here the CDR3 DNA reads TGCGCCAGCAGCCAAATGGCGGGGGACTACGAGCAGTACTTC. Translating it yields CASSQMAGDYEQYF.

This chain links TRBV11-3 with TRBJ1-2; 12 bases line up with TRBD1. V lost 4 bases, J lost 4 bases, and 13 bases stayed unmatched. The CDR3 loop spans 18 amino acids. Germline CDR1 and CDR2: SGHNT and YENEEA. This CDR3 is CASSSPPGQGALGYGYTF. DNA of the CDR3: TGTGCCAGCAGCTCGCCCCCGGGACAGGGGGCGCTAGGCTATGGCTACACCTTC.

There are a few counts of this clone. The chain employs TRBV30 and TRBJ2-1; 7 bases match TRBD1. CDR1 GTSNPN and CDR2 SVGIG come from the germline V gene (reference sequence). V lost 0 bases to trimming and J lost 3 bases; unmatched junction nucleotides: 5. The CDR3 has 15 amino acids. As DNA, the CDR3 is TGTGCCTGGAGTGTAGGGGGCCCGGGCTACAATGAGCAGTTCTTC. Translating gives CAWSVGGPGYNEQFF.

The V gene is TRBV27, the J gene TRBJ2-3; 8 bases line up with TRBD2. CDR3 length equals 17 residues. Germline V gene lookup returns CDR1 MNHEY and CDR2 SMNVEV (reference sequence). Trimming took 2 bases from V and 4 from J; bases not matched to a gene: 11. The CDR3 nucleotides read TGTGCCAGCAGTTTACAGGCGATCGCGGGGGGCGCAGATACGCAGTATTTT. It is translated as CASSLQAIAGGADTQYF.

V usage is TRBV5-1 and J usage is TRBJ2-5; D is ambiguous. Germline V gene data show CDR1 as SGHRS and CDR2 as YFSETQ. The CDR3 loop spans 15 amino acids. V was trimmed by 0 bases and J by 2 bases, leaving 11 bases between them. The CDR3 bases are TGCGCCAGCAGCTTGGGCCAGGCCTATCAAGAGACCCAGTACTTC. This codes for CASSLGQAYQETQYF.

This clone is medium-sized. The V and J genes are TRBV2 and TRBJ1-1; the D gene is possibly TRBD1 (6 bases). The CDR3 has 13 amino acids. V was shortened by 7 bases and J by 4 bases, with 13 bases between the two germline ends. Germline V gene sequence: CDR1 SNHLY, CDR2 FYNNEI. CDR3 sequence (DNA): TGTGCCAGCATGAAGGACAGTAGCACTGAAGCTTTCTTT. Protein product: CASMKDSSTEAFF.

This clone is labeled medium-sized (0.01 to 0.1%). This rearrangement joins TRBV18 to TRBJ1-1; tentative D call: TRBD1 (6 bases). The germline CDR1 and CDR2 sequences are KGHSH and LQKENI. V lost 3 bases and J lost 8, with 22 bases in between. The CDR3 runs to 16 residues. The DNA of the CDR3 is TGTGCCAGCTCACCGCACACTTCGGGACAAGGCTCCGAAGCTTTCTTT. Translation: CASSPHTSGQGSEAFF.

V is TRBV27 and J is TRBJ2-7, with TRBD1 matching 7 bases. The CDR3 runs to 16 residues. CDR1 is MNHEY and CDR2 is SMNVEV in the germline V gene (reference sequence). J gave up 5 bases and V 8 bases, and 18 bases lay outside the gene matches. CDR3: CASLSLKQGLRHEQYF. In nucleotides, the CDR3 is TGTGCCAGCCTGTCCCTAAAACAGGGGTTAAGGCACGAGCAGTACTTC.

This chain links TRBV7-2 with TRBJ2-7; the match to TRBD2 covers 7 bases. The V segment lost 0 bases and the J segment 0 bases; nucleotides outside the gene matches: 5. This CDR3 spans 16 amino acids. Germline V lookup: CDR1 SGHTA, CDR2 FQGNSA. CDR3 protein: CASSLAGGFSSYEQYF. CDR3 sequence (DNA): TGTGCCAGCAGCTTAGCGGGAGGGTTTAGCTCCTACGAGCAGTACTTC.

The chain joins TRBV4-3 to TRBJ2-3; the match to TRBD1 covers 7 bases. The CDR3 runs to 17 residues. The trim removed 0 bases at V and 2 bases at J, leaving 8 bases unmatched. Germline V CDR1 and CDR2: LGHNA, YSLEER. The CDR3 here is CASSQEMTGRFTDTQYF. CDR3 coding DNA: TGCGCCAGCAGCCAAGAGATGACAGGGCGCTTCACAGATACGCAGTATTTT.

This chain links TRBV4-2 with TRBJ1-4, with 7 bases lining up with TRBD1. CDR1 and CDR2 (germline): LGHNA, YNFKEQ. With 0 bases clipped from V and 5 bases from J, the junction kept 6 bases outside the gene matches. The CDR3 is made up of 16 amino acids. The CDR3 here is CASSQEPGTVNEKLFF. The DNA of the CDR3 is TGTGCCAGCAGCCAAGAGCCCGGGACAGTCAATGAAAAACTGTTTTTT.

The V call is TRBV7-9, the J call TRBJ2-1; 7 bases align to TRBD2. Germline V lookup: CDR1 SEHNR, CDR2 FQNEAQ (reference sequence). The ends lost 6 bases at V and 6 bases at J; junction bases unmatched: 11. CDR3 length equals 15 residues. The CDR3 coding sequence is TGTGCCAGCAGTTCCTCCGTAGCGGGCATCAATGAGCAGTTCTTC. The encoded protein is CASSSSVAGINEQFF. The full variable domain, its missing parts supplied by reference TRBV7-9 and TRBJ2-1, is DTGVSQNPRHKITKRGQNVTFRCDPISEHNRLYWYRQTLGQGPEFLTYFQNEAQLEKSRLLSDRFSAERPKGSFSTLEIQRTEQGDSAMYLCASSSSVAGINEQFFGPGTRLTVL.